This T cell receptor (beta chain) was captured in a study of blood T cell repertoires in COVID-19. About the study: T cells, B-cell-depleted T cells, or PBMCs provided the cDNA or gDNA that served as material.

Generated by immunoSEQ multiplex PCR, the TCRdb table keeps only in-frame clones and is missing some. Among some 110,000 clones listed, more than 70% were seen once. The CDR3 has 14 amino acids. The V and J ends lost 4 bases and 4 bases, in that order; junction bases with no gene match: 5. Germline-derived CDR1 and CDR2 are SGHDT and YYEEEE. The chain links TRBV5-6 to TRBJ1-1; 9 bases agree with TRBD1. This receptor was identified in a human donor in a cohort sampled during active COVID-19. Sequences were obtained from peripheral blood. The CDR3 sequence: CASSRDRGVTEAFF. Written as DNA, the CDR3 is TGTGCCAGCAGCCGAGACAGGGGGGTCACTGAAGCTTTCTTT.